Below, 15 T cell receptor beta chains from the same sample are listed, as sequenced in a study of Ad26.COV2.S vaccination and SARS-CoV-2 variants. Specified treatment: over 15 received Ad26.COV2.S at low or high dose, single or two shots; several received placebo; per-sample allocation not given. Specimens were obtained on day 63 following the first vaccine or placebo injection. Measured with immunoSEQ multiplex PCR; TCRdb has only the in-frame clones, and not every one. The sample records approximately 400,000 clones, roughly 85% being singletons. Material: peripheral blood, obtained in a trial of Ad26.COV2.S vaccine versus placebo. Every receptor here comes from a person aged 18 to 65 who received the Ad26.COV2.S COVID-19 vaccine or a placebo.

V usage is TRBV4-2 and J usage is TRBJ2-4; perhaps D is TRBD1 or TRBD2 (5 bases each). The CDR3 runs 15 residues. Trimming cost V 1 base and J 3 bases, with 10 bases left between them. The germline CDR1 and CDR2 sequences are LGHNA and YNFKEQ. The CDR3 protein is CASSQAGTDKNIQYF. CDR3 bases: TGTGCCAGCAGCCAAGCAGGGACGGACAAAAACATTCAGTACTTC.

The rearrangement joins TRBV25-1 to TRBJ2-7; 12 bases agree with TRBD1. Germline CDR1 and CDR2: MGHDK and SYGVNS. The CDR3 runs to 14 residues. Trimming cost V 5 bases and J 5 bases; bases outside gene matches: 4. The CDR3 is CASSFRDRGHEQYF. In DNA form, the CDR3 reads TGTGCCAGCAGTTTCCGGGACAGGGGGCACGAGCAGTACTTC.

The chain combines TRBV27 with TRBJ2-1; 11 positions match TRBD2. The germline V gene has CDR1 MNHEY and CDR2 SMNVEV (reference sequence). V shed 8 bases, J shed 3 bases, and the junction held 6 bases outside the gene matches. The CDR3 contains 15 residues. The CDR3 protein is CASYPGTSGYNEQFF. The CDR3 bases are TGTGCCAGCTACCCCGGGACTAGCGGCTACAATGAGCAGTTCTTC.

The V and J genes are TRBV10-3 and TRBJ2-1; 7 bases agree with TRBD2. Germline V gene lookup returns CDR1 ENHRY and CDR2 SYGVKD. CDR3 length: 17 amino acids. V was clipped by 0 bases and J by 4 bases; unmatched bases: 9. Here the CDR3 DNA reads TGTGCCATCAGTGAGTCTGTCGGGGGGACGCTTTACAATGAGCAGTTCTTC. It is translated as CAISESVGGTLYNEQFF.

The chain links TRBV3-1 (or the pseudogene TRBV3-2) to TRBJ2-1; a weak D match, TRBD2 (5 bases). The CDR3 runs to 15 residues. V shed 0 bases and J shed 6 bases, with 12 bases lying between them. Germline V gives CDR1 LGHDT, CDR2 YNNKEL (reference sequence). CDR3 loop: CASSQDGRRFNEQFF. CDR3 bases: TGTGCCAGCAGCCAAGATGGGAGAAGGTTCAATGAGCAGTTCTTC.

This chain connects TRBV9 to TRBJ1-2, with D perhaps TRBD1 (6 bases). V was shortened by 3 bases and J by 2 bases, with 11 bases between the two germline ends. The CDR3 has 14 amino acids. Per germline, CDR1 SGDLS and CDR2 YYNGEE. CDR3 sequence (DNA): TGTGCCAGCAGCGCCGATCAGGGGAACTATGGCTACACCTTC. Amino acids: CASSADQGNYGYTF.

The genes are TRBV5-4 and TRBJ1-1; tentatively, D is TRBD1 (5 bases). The germline V and J ends were trimmed by 2 bases and 8 bases, with 13 bases remaining between them. The V gene's germline CDR1 is SGHNT and CDR2 YYREEE (reference sequence). This CDR3 comprises 13 residues. The CDR3 is CASSFPGGPEAFF. The CDR3 coding sequence is TGTGCCAGCAGCTTCCCTGGGGGACCCGAAGCTTTCTTT.

The chain employs TRBV9 and TRBJ2-1; 14 nucleotides line up with TRBD2. The V gene's germline CDR1 is SGDLS and CDR2 YYNGEE. The CDR3 is 16 residues long. The V gene end was trimmed by 3 bases and the J gene end by 7 bases; junction bases not matched to a gene: 6. DNA of the CDR3: TGTGCCAGCAGCGCCAGACTAGCGGGAGGGACGAATGAGCAGTTCTTC. As protein: CASSARLAGGTNEQFF.

This sequence joins TRBV30 and TRBJ1-1; 7 bases fit TRBD1. V trimming: 0 bases; J trimming: 0 bases; junction bases outside the gene matches: 4. This CDR3 is built from 15 residues. Germline CDR1 and CDR2: GTSNPN and SVGIG (reference sequence). The CDR3 protein is CAWSVLDRVNTEAFF. CDR3 bases: TGTGCCTGGAGTGTACTCGACAGGGTGAACACTGAAGCTTTCTTT.

This sequence joins TRBV6-5 and TRBJ2-4; TRBD2 aligns across 7 bases. The CDR3 runs 14 residues. V trimming: 6 bases; J trimming: 7 bases; junction bases outside the gene matches: 9. CDR1 is MNHEY and CDR2 is SVGAGI in the germline V gene. The CDR3 loop is CASSGAGRGNIQYF. CDR3 coding DNA: TGTGCCAGCAGCGGGGCCGGGCGGGGGAACATTCAGTACTTC.

The chain uses TRBV4-1 and TRBJ2-1, with D possibly matching TRBD1 (5 bases). CDR1 MGHRA and CDR2 YSYEKL come from the germline V gene. This CDR3 contains 17 residues. V was clipped by 1 base and J by 0 bases, with 13 bases between them. CDR3 sequence reads: CASSQVTGTASYNEQFF. The CDR3 region has the DNA TGCGCCAGCAGCCAAGTTACAGGAACGGCCTCCTACAATGAGCAGTTCTTC.

The chain carries TRBV4-3 and TRBJ1-5; D gene uncertain. CDR1 is LGHNA, CDR2 YSLEER, per germline. CDR3 length: 15 residues. V dropped 1 base and J dropped 2 bases, with 9 bases sitting between them. The chain's CDR3 is CASSQGTGRNQPQHF. The DNA for the CDR3 is TGCGCCAGCAGCCAAGGTACGGGTCGCAATCAGCCCCAGCATTTT.

The chain links TRBV12-5 to TRBJ2-7; D might be TRBD2 (5 bases). CDR3 length: 14 amino acids. CDR1 and CDR2 (germline): LGHNT, FRNRAP. The germline V and J ends were trimmed by 3 bases and 2 bases, with 11 bases remaining between them. Here the CDR3 reads CASGFSGRAYEQYF. CDR3 bases: TGTGCTAGTGGTTTCAGTGGGAGAGCCTACGAGCAGTACTTC. The complete variable domain, with remaining parts taken from reference TRBV12-5 and TRBJ2-7, reads DARVTQTPRHKVTEMGQEVTMRCQPILGHNTVFWYRQTMMQGLELLAYFRNRAPLDDSGMPKDRFSAEMPDATLATLKIQPSEPRDSAVYFCASGFSGRAYEQYFGPGTRLTVT.

The V call is TRBV30, the J call TRBJ2-7; tentative D call: TRBD2 (6 bases). Trimming took off 1 base at V and 3 bases at J, with 13 bases between the two ends. The CDR3 totals 14 residues. CDR1 is GTSNPN, CDR2 SVGIG, per germline (reference sequence). CDR3 nucleotides: TGTGCCTGGAGTGCCGGGACTTCCCACTACGAGCAGTACTTC. This translates into CAWSAGTSHYEQYF.

The table lists this clone with a count of one. V gene TRBV27 combines with J gene TRBJ2-5; 9 positions match TRBD1. Losses at the gene ends were 8 bases for V and 5 bases for J; bases not matched to a gene: 12. The germline V gene encodes CDR1 MNHEY and CDR2 SMNVEV (reference sequence). The CDR3 has 15 residues. The CDR3 DNA reads as TGTGCCAGCGGACAGGACAGGGGAGGGTTGGAGACCCAGTACTTC. Translating gives CASGQDRGGLETQYF.